Below, 10 T cell receptor beta chains from the same sample are listed, as sequenced in a study of identical twins. TCRdb reanalysed the 5' RACE reads using MiXCR and keeps one entry per CDR3 protein. The sample includes a few hundred thousand distinct CDR3 sequences, approximately 14% seen only once; the top ten take approximately 0.98%. These same data were also listed under a study on yellow fever vaccine responses in identical twins.

Specimen: CD4+ T cells sorted from blood. These receptors were obtained from a woman aged 18-29 years in good health.

This clonotype appeared a few times. The chain carries TRBV10-1 and TRBJ2-7; D not certain. Germline values: CDR1 WNHNN, CDR2 SYGVQD (reference sequence). V was trimmed by 5 bases and J by 6 bases, leaving 8 bases between them. This CDR3 region has 11 residues. For the CDR3, the DNA is TGCGCCAGCAGTAGAGGTACCGAGCAGTACTTC. This translates into CASSRGTEQYF.

The rearrangement links TRBV5-1 to TRBJ2-1; TRBD1 matches at 9 bases. Germline CDR1 and CDR2: SGHRS and YFSETQ. CDR3 length: 16 amino acids. V lost 0 bases, J lost 4 bases, and 5 bases stayed unmatched. The chain's CDR3 is CASSLGDRDPYNEQFF. The CDR3 nucleotides read TGCGCCAGCAGCTTGGGGGACAGGGACCCTTACAATGAGCAGTTCTTC.

Ten or more counts support this clonotype. The chain is built from TRBV7-2 and TRBJ2-7, with TRBD2 matching over 9 bases. V dropped 5 bases and J dropped 5; count of bases not matched to a gene: 4. There are 13 residues in the CDR3. Germline V gene sequence: CDR1 SGHTA, CDR2 FQGNSA. The CDR3 nucleotides read TGTGCCAGCAGCCGGGGACTAGCCAACGAGCAGTACTTC. This codes for CASSRGLANEQYF.

The sample holds many counts of this clonotype. The chain couples TRBV29-1 to TRBJ2-3; D remains ambiguous. The V gene lost 3 bases and the J gene lost 2 bases, with 12 bases spanning the gap. The CDR3 is 14 residues long. The germline gives CDR1 SQVTM, CDR2 ANQGSEA. CDR3 DNA sequence: TGCAGCGTTGAGTCTCCGAGTTCCACAGATACGCAGTATTTT. Translated, it gives CSVESPSSTDTQYF.

This clonotype has a handful of counts. V and J are TRBV7-2 and TRBJ2-1, with 12 bases identical to TRBD2. The junction had 4 bases not matched to a gene; V was cut back by 6 bases and J by 7 bases. Germline CDR1 SGHTA, CDR2 FQGNSA. The CDR3 runs 14 residues. The CDR3: CASRLAGGANEQFF. The DNA of the CDR3 is TGTGCCAGCAGGCTAGCGGGGGGGGCGAATGAGCAGTTCTTC.

This clonotype was seen more than once but under ten times. The chain combines TRBV6-2 or TRBV6-3 with TRBJ1-5; D remains ambiguous. This CDR3 region has 13 residues. Germline V lookup: CDR1 MNHEY, CDR2 SVGEGT. Trimming took 2 bases from V and 6 from J, leaving 8 bases between them. The CDR3 region has the DNA TGTGCCAGCAGTTACGAGGGTGGTCAGCCCCAGCATTTT. The encoded protein is CASSYEGGQPQHF.

This clonotype turned up a few times. The chain is built from TRBV6-1 and TRBJ2-7; a possible D gene is TRBD2 (5 bases). Looked up from germline, CDR1 is MNHNS and CDR2 is SASEGT. The CDR3 has 12 residues. Trimming took off 2 bases at V and 6 bases at J, with 8 bases between the two ends. The CDR3 region is CASSEWRSEQYF. CDR3 in DNA: TGTGCCAGCAGTGAATGGAGGAGCGAGCAGTACTTC.

This clonotype turned up a few times. This chain connects TRBV7-2 to TRBJ2-7; D might be TRBD2 (5 bases). There are 16 residues in the CDR3. The V gene lost 1 base and the J gene lost 3 bases, with 16 bases spanning the gap. Germline V gives CDR1 SGHTA, CDR2 FQGNSA. CDR3: CASSLGGSVGFYEQYF. DNA of the CDR3: TGTGCCAGCAGCTTAGGTGGTAGCGTTGGGTTCTACGAGCAGTACTTC.

The genes are TRBV6-2 or TRBV6-3 and TRBJ2-1; 8 bases align to TRBD2. The CDR3 runs 17 residues. J lost 4 bases, V lost 0 bases, and 8 bases had no gene match. Germline V gene sequence: CDR1 MNHEY, CDR2 SVGEGT. CDR3 DNA: TGTGCCAGCAGTTACTCGAGGTCCCGGGAGGGATACAATGAGCAGTTCTTC. As protein: CASSYSRSREGYNEQFF.

This clonotype came up many times. This chain's CDR3 is CASSLAIGVDSPLHF. CDR3 nucleotides: TGTGCCAGCAGCTTAGCAATAGGGGTTGATTCACCCCTCCACTTT. This sequence joins TRBV7-9 and TRBJ1-6; tentative D call: TRBD1 (5 bases). V lost 0 bases to trimming and J lost 8 bases, with 11 bases between them. The CDR3 consists of 15 residues. The V gene's germline CDR1 is SEHNR and CDR2 FQNEAQ (reference sequence).